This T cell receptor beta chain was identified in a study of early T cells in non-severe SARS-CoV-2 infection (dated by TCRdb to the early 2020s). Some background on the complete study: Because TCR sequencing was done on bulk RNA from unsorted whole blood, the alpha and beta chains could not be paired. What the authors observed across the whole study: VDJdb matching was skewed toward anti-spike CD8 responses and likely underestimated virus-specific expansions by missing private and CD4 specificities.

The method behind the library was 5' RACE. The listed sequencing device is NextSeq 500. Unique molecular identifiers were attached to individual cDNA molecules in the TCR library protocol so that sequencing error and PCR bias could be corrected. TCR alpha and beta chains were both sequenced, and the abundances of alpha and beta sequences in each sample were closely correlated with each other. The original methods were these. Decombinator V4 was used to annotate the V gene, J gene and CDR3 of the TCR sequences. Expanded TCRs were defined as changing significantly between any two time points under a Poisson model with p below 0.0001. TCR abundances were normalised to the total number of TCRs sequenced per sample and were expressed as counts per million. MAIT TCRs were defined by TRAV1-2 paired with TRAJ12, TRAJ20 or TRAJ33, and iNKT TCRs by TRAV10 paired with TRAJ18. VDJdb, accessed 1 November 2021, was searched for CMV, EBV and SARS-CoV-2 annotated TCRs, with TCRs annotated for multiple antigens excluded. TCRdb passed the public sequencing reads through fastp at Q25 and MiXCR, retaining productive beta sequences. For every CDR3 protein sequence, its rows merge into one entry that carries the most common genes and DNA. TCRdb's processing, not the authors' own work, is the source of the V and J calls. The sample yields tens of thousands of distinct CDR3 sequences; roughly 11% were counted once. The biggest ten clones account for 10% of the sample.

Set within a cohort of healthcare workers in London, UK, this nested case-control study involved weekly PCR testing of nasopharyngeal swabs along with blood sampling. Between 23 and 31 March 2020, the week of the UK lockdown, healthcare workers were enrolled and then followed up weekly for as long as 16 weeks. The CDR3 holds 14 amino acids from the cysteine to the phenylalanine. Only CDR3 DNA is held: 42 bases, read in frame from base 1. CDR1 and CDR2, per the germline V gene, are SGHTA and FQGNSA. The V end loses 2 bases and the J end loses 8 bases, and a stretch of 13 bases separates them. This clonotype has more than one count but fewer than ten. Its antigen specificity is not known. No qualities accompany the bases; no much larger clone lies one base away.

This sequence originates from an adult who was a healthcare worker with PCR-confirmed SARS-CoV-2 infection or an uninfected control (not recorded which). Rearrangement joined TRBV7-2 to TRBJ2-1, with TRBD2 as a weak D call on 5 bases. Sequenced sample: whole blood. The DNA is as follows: TGTGCCAGCAGCTTATTTGAGGGTATCCATGAGCAGTTCTTC. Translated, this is CASSLFEGIHEQFF.